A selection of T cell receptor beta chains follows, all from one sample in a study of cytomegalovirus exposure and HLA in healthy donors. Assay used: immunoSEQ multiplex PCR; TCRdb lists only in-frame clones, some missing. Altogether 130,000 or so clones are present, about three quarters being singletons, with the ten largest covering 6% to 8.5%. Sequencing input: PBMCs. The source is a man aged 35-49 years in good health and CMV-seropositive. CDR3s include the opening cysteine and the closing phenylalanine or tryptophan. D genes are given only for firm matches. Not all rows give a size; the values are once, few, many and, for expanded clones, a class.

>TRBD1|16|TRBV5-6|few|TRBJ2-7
TGTGCCAGCAGGCTGCACCAGACAGGGCTAACCTACGAGCAGTACTTC
CASRLHQTGLTYEQYF
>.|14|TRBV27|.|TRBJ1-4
TGTGCCAGCAGTTTACTTGGGAGTGGTGAAAAACTGTTTTTT
CASSLLGSGEKLFF
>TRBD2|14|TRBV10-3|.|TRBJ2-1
TGTGCCATTGCCGGGACTAGCGGGGCCCGTGAGCAGTTCTTC
CAIAGTSGAREQFF
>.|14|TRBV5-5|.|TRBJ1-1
TGTGCCAGCAGCTTGGACAGGGTAGGCACTGAAGCTTTCTTT
CASSLDRVGTEAFF
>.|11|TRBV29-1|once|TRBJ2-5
TGCAGCGTTGCCGGGAAAGAGACCCAGTACTTC
CSVAGKETQYF
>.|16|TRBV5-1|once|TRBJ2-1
TGCGCCAGCAGCTTGGAACATCGCGGGATCTCGAATGAGCAGTTCTTC
CASSLEHRGISNEQFF
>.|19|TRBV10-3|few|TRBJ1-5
TGTGCCATCAGTGAGTCCCAGGGGTTATCAAATAGTGGCAATCAGCCCCAGCATTTT
CAISESQGLSNSGNQPQHF
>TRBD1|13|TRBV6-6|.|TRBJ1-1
TGTGCCAGTTCGGGACAGGGCATCACTGAAGCTTTCTTT
CASSGQGITEAFF
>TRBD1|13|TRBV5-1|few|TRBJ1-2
TGCGCCAGCAGCTTGGTACAGGGGCATGGCTACACCTTC
CASSLVQGHGYTF
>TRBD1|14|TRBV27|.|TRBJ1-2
TGTGCCAGCAGCGGACAGGGGGCCAACTATGGCTACACCTTC
CASSGQGANYGYTF
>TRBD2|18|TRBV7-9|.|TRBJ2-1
TGTGCCAGCAGCTTAGTAGGGGGGCCTCTAGCGGGAGGGGATGAGCAGTTCTTC
CASSLVGGPLAGGDEQFF
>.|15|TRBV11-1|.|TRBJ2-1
TGTGCCAGCAGCTGGGCTGTCAGAACCGGCAATGAGCAGTTCTTC
CASSWAVRTGNEQFF
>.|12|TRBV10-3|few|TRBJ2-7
TGTGCCACCCTCGGGGGGCGGGACGAGCAGTACTTC
CATLGGRDEQYF
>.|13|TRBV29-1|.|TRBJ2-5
TGCAGCGTTGAGGGCAGGGCGGGGGAGACCCAGTACTTC
CSVEGRAGETQYF